The 20 T cell receptor beta chains in this list originate from one sample, sequenced in a study of blood T cell repertoires in COVID-19. Here immunoSEQ multiplex PCR was the method, and the copy in TCRdb shows in-frame clones only, minus some. This table has 150,000 to 200,000 clones, around 90% appearing once. Sample: peripheral blood. The receptors come from a man aged 35 to 55 with active or convalescent COVID-19.

A single count supports this clone. The V call is TRBV6-5, the J call TRBJ1-2, with 12 bases aligning to TRBD1. Per the germline V gene, CDR1 is MNHEY and CDR2 is SVGAGI. V shed 2 bases, J shed 5 bases, and the junction held 3 bases outside the gene matches. The CDR3 consists of 15 residues. CDR3 in amino acids: CASSYQGQGAYGYTF. The CDR3 bases are TGTGCCAGCAGTTACCAGGGACAGGGGGCTTATGGCTACACCTTC.

This chain joins TRBV7-9 and TRBJ2-1, with 8 bases aligning to TRBD2. Germline CDR1 is SEHNR and CDR2 is FQNEAQ (reference sequence). The V and J ends lost 11 bases and 8 bases, in that order; junction bases with no gene match: 11. The CDR3 is 13 residues long. In DNA, the CDR3 is TGTGCCGGATCGCCGGGACTAGTCGATGAGCAGTTCTTC. As protein: CAGSPGLVDEQFF.

The gene calls are TRBV4-1 and TRBJ2-2; D unclear. V lost 6 bases and J 5 bases, leaving 13 bases between the germline ends. The CDR3 has 14 amino acids. The germline CDR1 and CDR2 sequences are MGHRA and YSYEKL. DNA of the CDR3: TGCGCCAGCAGACTACGAGAGACGACCGGGGAGCTGTTTTTT. Amino acid sequence: CASRLRETTGELFF.

The chain uses TRBV9 and TRBJ2-1; 10 nucleotides match TRBD2. The CDR3 sequence is 15 residues long. V lost 1 base, J lost 7 bases, and 5 bases stayed unmatched. Germline V gene data show CDR1 as SGDLS and CDR2 as YYNGEE. The CDR3 sequence: CASSVSGRGGNEQFF. The CDR3 DNA reads TGTGCCAGCAGCGTAAGCGGGAGGGGAGGAAATGAGCAGTTCTTC.

As DNA, the CDR3 is TGTGCCAGCAGCGAATGGGGGGTAGTCCGGGCTATCGAAGATACGCAGTATTTT. Translating gives CASSEWGVVRAIEDTQYF. This chain connects TRBV9 to TRBJ2-3; TRBD2 is a possible D gene (6 bases). V lost 3 bases, J lost 5 bases, and 25 bases lay in between. The CDR3 runs 18 residues. CDR1 and CDR2 (germline): SGDLS, YYNGEE.

This clone has just a few counts. V and J are TRBV5-1 and TRBJ2-7, with D possibly TRBD2 on 5 matching bases. The germline V gene encodes CDR1 SGHRS and CDR2 YFSETQ. V was shortened by 0 bases and J by 4 bases, with 20 bases between the two germline ends. This CDR3 is built from 17 residues. The chain's CDR3 is CASSLVEGPVGPYEQYF. CDR3 in DNA: TGCGCCAGCAGCTTGGTCGAGGGCCCGGTGGGCCCGTACGAGCAGTACTTC.

The chain has TRBV19 and TRBJ2-1, with a possible D match to TRBD2 (6 bases). V gave up 3 bases and J gave up 3 bases, with 9 bases separating them. The CDR3 is made up of 14 amino acids. The germline V gene has CDR1 LNHDA and CDR2 SQIVND (reference sequence). The CDR3 DNA reads TGTGCCAGTAGTATGGGGGAGGTCTACAATGAGCAGTTCTTC. It specifies CASSMGEVYNEQFF.

The genes are TRBV9 and TRBJ1-1, with 8 bases lining up with TRBD1. Germline V gene data show CDR1 as SGDLS and CDR2 as YYNGEE. The CDR3 extends over 13 amino acids. V lost 0 bases and J lost 8; bases outside the gene matches: 3. CDR3 amino acids: CASSVEDRGEAFF. CDR3 sequence (DNA): TGTGCCAGCAGCGTAGAAGACAGGGGAGAAGCTTTCTTT.

This chain links TRBV24-1 with TRBJ1-5; 7 bases match TRBD1. Germline V gives CDR1 KGHDR, CDR2 SFDVKD. This CDR3 is 16 amino acids long. The junction had 6 bases not matched to a gene; V was cut back by 2 bases and J by 3 bases. In DNA, the CDR3 is TGTGCCACCAGTGATTCAGGGACAGCTCCCAATCAGCCCCAGCATTTT. Translating gives CATSDSGTAPNQPQHF.

This clone has only a few counts. This chain joins TRBV3-1 (or the pseudogene TRBV3-2) and TRBJ2-5, with TRBD2 matching 14 bases. From germline, CDR1 is LGHDT and CDR2 YNNKEL (reference sequence). The CDR3 runs to 16 residues. V lost 4 bases and J lost 5; bases outside the gene matches: 6. CDR3 in DNA: TGTGCCAGCAGCCCGGGACTAGCGGGAGTAGTCGAGACCCAGTACTTC. As protein: CASSPGLAGVVETQYF.

The V and J genes are TRBV27 and TRBJ2-2; D perhaps matches TRBD1 (6 bases). The CDR3 consists of 14 residues. Germline-derived CDR1 and CDR2 are MNHEY and SMNVEV (reference sequence). The V end was cut by 6 bases, the J end by 7 bases, with 15 bases between. CDR3 DNA: TGTGCCAGCAGCCTGACAGGCCCGAACGGGGAGCTGTTTTTT. This translates into CASSLTGPNGELFF.

This clone was observed at least ten times. The V and J genes are TRBV10-3 and TRBJ1-2; D is undetermined. Germline CDR1 reads ENHRY; CDR2 reads SYGVKD. The CDR3 extends over 13 amino acids. Deletions cut 8 bases from V and 4 bases from J, with 14 bases between. The CDR3, as DNA: TGTGCCATCCTCAAGGAGGACGGCTATGGCTACACCTTC. Its translation: CAILKEDGYGYTF.

The chain joins TRBV5-6 to TRBJ1-1; no definite D call. Deletions cut 0 bases from V and 0 bases from J, with 12 bases between. The CDR3 covers 16 residues. CDR1 SGHDT and CDR2 YYEEEE come from the germline V gene. CDR3 loop: CASSLVPTSMNTEAFF. CDR3 in DNA: TGTGCCAGCAGCTTGGTACCCACTTCCATGAACACTGAAGCTTTCTTT.

The chain employs TRBV19 and TRBJ1-6; unclear D gene. Trimming removed 4 bases from V and 0 bases from J, with 7 bases in between. The CDR3 has 15 amino acids. Per germline, CDR1 LNHDA and CDR2 SQIVND (reference sequence). DNA of the CDR3: TGTGCCAGTAGTAGCGGGTCCTCCTATAATTCACCCCTCCACTTT. Translated, it gives CASSSGSSYNSPLHF.

The rearrangement joins TRBV28 to TRBJ2-3; D is ambiguous. Deletions cut 3 bases from V and 7 bases from J, with 8 bases between. CDR3 size: 12 residues. Germline V gene lookup returns CDR1 MDHEN and CDR2 SYDVKM. CDR3 nucleotide sequence: TGTGCCAGCAGTTTGGAGACCCATACGCAGTATTTT. It specifies CASSLETHTQYF.

The chain has TRBV10-3 and TRBJ1-3; D perhaps matches TRBD1 (6 bases). The CDR3 has 16 residues. Trimming shortened V by 3 bases and J by 4 bases, and 16 bases separated the two germline ends. Germline-derived CDR1 and CDR2 are ENHRY and SYGVKD. CDR3 region: CAISDRATGSGNTIYF. CDR3 nucleotide sequence: TGTGCCATCAGTGATAGGGCCACAGGGTCGGGAAACACCATATATTTT.

The CDR3 nucleotides read TGTGCCAGCAGCGTAGGAACAGGGGGCTATGGCTACACCTTC. Residues: CASSVGTGGYGYTF. This chain links TRBV9 with TRBJ1-2, with TRBD1 identical over 8 bases. The CDR3 is made up of 14 amino acids. V lost 0 bases to trimming and J lost 4 bases; unmatched junction nucleotides: 2. Germline V lookup: CDR1 SGDLS, CDR2 YYNGEE.

J is TRBJ1-5 and V is TRBV29-1, with D tentatively TRBD1 (5 bases). The CDR3 consists of 13 residues. The germline V gene encodes CDR1 SQVTM and CDR2 ANQGSEA. Trimming took off 4 bases at V and 7 bases at J, with 14 bases between the two ends. The CDR3 region has the DNA TGCAGCGTTGGAACGGGGGTGGGGCAGCCCCAGCATTTT. Amino acids: CSVGTGVGQPQHF.

The genes are TRBV27 and TRBJ1-1, with a possible D match to TRBD1 (5 bases). V shed 3 bases and J shed 3 bases, with 11 bases lying between them. Germline loops: CDR1 MNHEY, CDR2 SMNVEV (reference sequence). This CDR3 comprises 14 residues. This CDR3 is CASSFSGRDTEAFF. The CDR3 coding sequence is TGTGCCAGCAGTTTCTCAGGGAGGGACACTGAAGCTTTCTTT.

This chain uses TRBV19 with TRBJ2-1; 7 bases line up with TRBD2. Germline V gene lookup returns CDR1 LNHDA and CDR2 SQIVND (reference sequence). The CDR3 is made up of 16 amino acids. With V trimmed by 4 bases and J by 0 bases, 6 bases remained unmatched. CDR3 loop: CASSNPGGNSYNEQFF. In DNA, the CDR3 is TGTGCCAGTAGTAACCCGGGGGGAAACTCCTACAATGAGCAGTTCTTC.